This passage covers 24 T cell receptor beta chains from one sample sequenced in a study of shared T cell receptors in the human thymus. Clones were sequenced by immunoSEQ multiplex PCR, and TCRdb holds only the in-frame ones, with some missing. The sample contains under 450,000 clones, 85% to 95% of which appear only once. The sequencing sample was made of thymocytes. The receptors were gathered from a human donor.

This clone has just one count. The rearrangement uses TRBV10-2 and TRBJ2-7; TRBD2 is a possible D gene (5 bases). V was shortened by 6 bases and J by 6 bases, with 9 bases between the two germline ends. The V gene's germline CDR1 is WSHSY and CDR2 SAAADI. The CDR3 has 11 amino acids. The CDR3 coding sequence is TGCGCCAGCAGCCCCCGGGGCGAGCAGTACTTC. As protein: CASSPRGEQYF.

The chain couples TRBV7-2 to TRBJ2-1, with D maybe TRBD1 (7 bases). Trimming left V 0 bases short and J 9 bases short, with 15 bases between. The length of the CDR3 is 15 residues. Germline loops: CDR1 SGHTA, CDR2 FQGNSA. In nucleotides, the CDR3 is TGTGCCAGCAGCTTAGCTCACGCCAGGGGGGTTGAGCAGTTCTTC. Its translation is CASSLAHARGVEQFF. The complete variable domain, with remaining parts taken from reference TRBV7-2 and TRBJ2-1, reads GAGVSQSPSNKVTEKGKDVELRCDPISGHTALYWYRQSLGQGLEFLIYFQGNSAPDKSGLPSDRFSAERTGGSVSTLTIQRTQQEDSAVYLCASSLAHARGVEQFFGPGTRLTVL.

Remarks on this clone: Given the absence of the conserved phenylalanine or tryptophan at the CDR3 end, a read error is likely. The DNA is left out, because the CDR3 cannot be placed on it with certainty; the CDR3 is given as TCRdb lists it. The chain recombines TRBV5-1 with TRBJ1-1; TRBD1 is taken as the D call from the table, unchecked against the DNA. From its first to its last residue, the CDR3 has 9 amino acids. Per the germline V gene, CDR1 is SGHRS and CDR2 is YFSETQ. CDR3 protein: CASSLARFK.

The sample holds one count of this clone. The genes are TRBV28 and TRBJ2-5, with D tentatively TRBD2 (5 bases). The CDR3 spans 16 residues. From germline, CDR1 is MDHEN and CDR2 SYDVKM. V lost 7 bases and J lost 4, with 22 bases in between. The CDR3 DNA sequence: TGTGCCAGCACCTCCCGTGTGGACTGGATTTTAGAGACCCAGTACTTC. Its protein product is CASTSRVDWILETQYF.

This clone was recorded only once. The chain links TRBV4-3 to TRBJ1-4; TRBD1 matches 7 bases. The ends lost 0 bases at V and 8 bases at J; junction bases unmatched: 15. Germline V gene sequence: CDR1 LGHNA, CDR2 YSLEER. This CDR3 is built from 18 residues. The CDR3, as DNA: TGCGCCAGCAGCCAAGAGATGACAGGGAGGTGGCGGAACGAAAAACTGTTTTTT. It translates to CASSQEMTGRWRNEKLFF.

The chain links TRBV7-2 to TRBJ1-5; D is unresolved. The V end was cut by 4 bases, the J end by 0 bases, with 10 bases between. CDR3 length: 15 amino acids. Germline V gene lookup returns CDR1 SGHTA and CDR2 FQGNSA. The CDR3: CASSSFPNSNQPQHF. The CDR3 DNA reads TGTGCCAGCAGCTCCTTCCCGAATAGCAATCAGCCCCAGCATTTT.

A few counts support this clone. V and J are TRBV27 and TRBJ2-1; TRBD2 is a possible D gene (5 bases). The V end was cut by 5 bases, the J end by 9 bases, with 17 bases between. The CDR3 totals 14 residues. The germline CDR1 and CDR2 sequences are MNHEY and SMNVEV (reference sequence). The CDR3 sequence: CASSPRGQVGEQFF. In DNA form, the CDR3 reads TGTGCCAGCAGTCCCCGCGGGCAAGTCGGTGAGCAGTTCTTC.

V usage is TRBV27 and J usage is TRBJ2-5; D tentatively fits TRBD1 or TRBD2 (5 bases each). Trimming stripped 3 bases from V and 2 bases from J, with 13 bases between. Germline values: CDR1 MNHEY, CDR2 SMNVEV (reference sequence). The CDR3 has 15 residues. Here the CDR3 reads CASSFPGDVQETQYF. In DNA form, the CDR3 reads TGTGCCAGCAGTTTTCCCGGGGACGTTCAAGAGACCCAGTACTTC.

This chain uses TRBV7-2 with TRBJ2-1; D is possibly TRBD2 (6 bases). Deletions cut 7 bases from V and 8 bases from J, with 18 bases between. Germline loops: CDR1 SGHTA, CDR2 FQGNSA. This CDR3 region has 14 residues. The CDR3 DNA follows: TGTGCCAGCACTGTGGCCGGGACTGGCGATGAGCAGTTCTTC. It encodes CASTVAGTGDEQFF.

The chain couples TRBV4-1 to TRBJ2-7; 12 positions match TRBD2. Losses at the gene ends were 0 bases for V and 3 bases for J; bases not matched to a gene: 12. The CDR3 is 19 residues long. From germline, CDR1 is MGHRA and CDR2 YSYEKL. CDR3 loop: CASSQDIELAGGLGYEQYF. The DNA of the CDR3 is TGCGCCAGCAGCCAAGACATTGAGCTAGCGGGAGGGTTGGGCTACGAGCAGTACTTC.

This clone was seen many times. The chain combines TRBV9 with TRBJ2-5; D remains unclear. Trimming took 0 bases from V and 2 from J, leaving 5 bases between them. CDR3 length: 13 residues. CDR1 is SGDLS and CDR2 is YYNGEE in the germline V gene. CDR3 region: CASSVATQETQYF. CDR3 coding DNA: TGTGCCAGCAGCGTAGCGACACAAGAGACCCAGTACTTC.

The chain carries TRBV5-1 and TRBJ2-2; D is unresolved. V lost 1 base to trimming and J lost 0 bases, with 7 bases between them. The CDR3 has 15 amino acids. Looked up from germline, CDR1 is SGHRS and CDR2 is YFSETQ. The CDR3 protein is CASSLRPTNTGELFF. CDR3 nucleotides: TGCGCCAGCAGCTTGCGGCCTACGAACACCGGGGAGCTGTTTTTT.

The V call is TRBV15, the J call TRBJ2-2, with D possibly matching TRBD1 (7 bases). Germline CDR1 reads LNHNV; CDR2 reads YYDKDF (reference sequence). V lost 0 bases and J lost 0, with 11 bases in between. This CDR3 contains 17 residues. The CDR3 sequence is CATSREGGTANTGELFF. Here the CDR3 DNA reads TGTGCCACCAGCAGAGAAGGGGGGACAGCGAACACCGGGGAGCTGTTTTTT.

This clone was seen only once. The chain combines TRBV29-1 with TRBJ2-1; 15 bases are a match to TRBD2. The V and J ends lost 6 bases and 7 bases, in that order; junction bases with no gene match: 7. CDR3 length: 15 amino acids. Looked up from germline, CDR1 is SQVTM and CDR2 is ANQGSEA. This CDR3 is CSVRSGTSGRNEQFF. The CDR3 nucleotides are TGCAGCGTACGTTCGGGGACTAGCGGGAGGAATGAGCAGTTCTTC.

V gene TRBV2 combines with J gene TRBJ1-5; a possible D gene is TRBD1 (5 bases). Trimming left V 8 bases short and J 2 bases short, with 10 bases between. The V gene's germline CDR1 is SNHLY and CDR2 FYNNEI. There are 13 residues in the CDR3. This chain's CDR3 is CASRDGGNQPQHF. DNA for the CDR3: TGTGCCAGCCGGGACGGGGGCAATCAGCCCCAGCATTTT. The whole variable domain, filled in from reference TRBV2 and TRBJ1-5, reads EPEVTQTPSHQVTQMGQEVILRCVPISNHLYFYWYRQILGQKVEFLVSFYNNEISEKSEIFDDQFSVERPDGSNFTLKIRSTKLEDSAMYFCASRDGGNQPQHFGDGTRLSIL.

Details on this clone: Its ends do not fully match the called genes, so a read error is possible. This CDR3 is also generated by other DNA sequences in the sample. The CDR3 sequence is CASSQGATDATYEQYF. The CDR3 DNA reads as TGCGCCAGTAGCCAAGGGGCCACTGACGCTACCTACGAGCAGTACTTC. The rearrangement links TRBV4-1 to TRBJ2-7, with a weak D call TRBD1 (5 bases). CDR1 and CDR2 (germline): MGHRA, YSYEKL. This CDR3 contains 16 residues.

The genes are TRBV28 and TRBJ1-2, with a weak D call TRBD1 (6 bases). This CDR3 is 13 amino acids long. The germline V and J ends were trimmed by 4 bases and 6 bases, with 12 bases remaining between them. Germline-derived CDR1 and CDR2 are MDHEN and SYDVKM. As DNA, the CDR3 is TGTGCCAGCAGTTCAGGGGAGGGACATGGCTACACCTTC. Its translation: CASSSGEGHGYTF.

The chain uses TRBV5-4 and TRBJ2-1; no clear D. The germline CDR1 and CDR2 sequences are SGHNT and YYREEE (reference sequence). The V end was cut by 0 bases, the J end by 10 bases, with 17 bases between. The CDR3 has 15 residues. CDR3: CASSLGSAASREQFF. Written as DNA, the CDR3 is TGTGCCAGCAGCTTGGGTTCTGCCGCCAGCCGCGAGCAGTTCTTC.

The chain uses TRBV28 and TRBJ2-7, with 10 bases that match TRBD1. Germline V lookup: CDR1 MDHEN, CDR2 SYDVKM. Losses at the gene ends were 2 bases for V and 3 bases for J; bases not matched to a gene: 10. This CDR3 contains 17 residues. This CDR3 reads CASSLPQSGTGDYEQYF. In DNA, the CDR3 is TGTGCCAGCAGTTTACCCCAGTCCGGGACAGGGGACTACGAGCAGTACTTC.

The chain uses TRBV30 and TRBJ2-3; unclear D gene. Germline CDR1 is GTSNPN and CDR2 is SVGIG (reference sequence). CDR3 length equals 13 residues. Trimming stripped 2 bases from V and 3 bases from J, with 9 bases between. In DNA, the CDR3 is TGTGCCTGGAGTCTTGGGGATACAGATACGCAGTATTTT. Translation gives CAWSLGDTDTQYF. The whole variable domain, filled in from reference TRBV30 and TRBJ2-3, reads SQTIHQWPATLVQPVGSPLSLECTVEGTSNPNLYWYRQAAGRGLQLLFYSVGIGQISSEVPQNLSASRPQDRQFILSSKKLLLSDSGFYLCAWSLGDTDTQYFGPGTRLTVL.

The chain links TRBV14 to TRBJ1-2, with 8 positions matching TRBD1. This CDR3 is built from 14 residues. Germline V gene data show CDR1 as SGHDN and CDR2 as FVKESK. V shed 4 bases and J 5 bases; nucleotides not matched to a gene: 6. The CDR3 nucleotides are TGTGCCAGCAGCCTCAAGACAGGGGCGTATGGCTACACCTTC. This encodes CASSLKTGAYGYTF.

The genes are TRBV28 and TRBJ1-5, with D unclear. The germline V and J ends were trimmed by 5 bases and 5 bases, with 28 bases remaining between them. CDR3 size: 19 residues. Germline CDR1 and CDR2: MDHEN and SYDVKM. For the CDR3, the DNA is TGTGCCAGCAGTGGGAAGGCGGGCGGGTCTGAGAAGGGCTATCAGCCCCAGCATTTT. Translated: CASSGKAGGSEKGYQPQHF.

The rearrangement links TRBV7-2 to TRBJ2-7, with D possibly being TRBD1 (5 bases). V shed 2 bases and J shed 7 bases, with 15 bases lying between them. Looked up from germline, CDR1 is SGHTA and CDR2 is FQGNSA. The CDR3 consists of 14 residues. The CDR3 loop reads CASSLPAPWTEQYF. The DNA for the CDR3 is TGTGCCAGCAGCTTACCCGCCCCCTGGACAGAGCAGTACTTC.

This sequence joins TRBV25-1 and TRBJ2-5, with D possibly being TRBD1 (5 bases). From germline, CDR1 is MGHDK and CDR2 SYGVNS. The V end was cut by 7 bases, the J end by 4 bases, with 10 bases between. The CDR3 extends over 12 amino acids. CDR3 nucleotides: TGTGCCAGCATGGGGCAGGGAGAGACCCAGTACTTC. Protein product: CASMGQGETQYF.